Here is one T cell receptor (beta chain) with its context. No antigen is known for it. These data belong to a study of cytomegalovirus exposure and HLA in healthy donors. Study observations and caveats: CMV serostatus was the sole immune exposure data available.

Primers included in the PCR were 60 Vbeta and 13 Jbeta primers. The table came from immunoSEQ multiplex PCR; TCRdb's copy has only in-frame clones and leaves some out. This sample carries some 40,000 clones, approximately 55% of them seen once, and the ten largest clones take roughly 6.4%. Germline-derived CDR1 and CDR2 are GTSNPN and SVGIG (reference sequence). V lost 2 bases, J lost 9 bases, and 6 bases stayed unmatched. The CDR3 runs 14 residues. The rearrangement uses TRBV30 and TRBJ1-4, with TRBD1 matching over 10 bases. This receptor was identified in a woman aged 35 to 49 in good health and CMV-seropositive. Material: PBMCs. CDR3 DNA: TGTGCCTGGAGTAAAGGACAGGGGGGAAAAAAACTGTTTTTT. Translating it yields CAWSKGQGGKKLFF.